These 20 T cell receptor beta chains were all obtained from the same sample, sequenced in a study of identical twins. TCRdb re-derived calls from the 5' RACE reads in MiXCR, one entry per CDR3 protein. The sample carries 1.5 million to 2 million distinct CDR3 sequences, about 32% recorded once. Sample: cord blood. The receptors stem from a newborn girl in good health.

This chain's CDR3 is CASSPGGAVNTQYF. The CDR3 DNA reads as TGTGCCAGCAGCCCCGGGGGGGCCGTTAATACGCAGTATTTT. The V call is TRBV7-2, the J call TRBJ2-3, with 8 bases aligning to TRBD2. Germline CDR1 and CDR2: SGHTA and FQGNSA. V shed 5 bases, J shed 7 bases, and the junction held 8 bases outside the gene matches. The CDR3 extends over 14 amino acids.

This clonotype was counted a few times. The chain recombines TRBV24-1 with TRBJ2-4, with D possibly TRBD1 on 6 matching bases. With the DNA end fitting TRBJ2-7 better, the J assignment may be wrong. The CDR3 covers 13 residues. Germline V lookup: CDR1 KGHDR, CDR2 SFDVKD. As DNA, the CDR3 is TGTGCCACCAGCCCCTGGACAGCCTACGAGCAGTACTTC. It is translated as CATSPWTAYEQYF.

The rearrangement uses TRBV6-1 and TRBJ1-4, with no clear D. Trimming took 6 bases from V and 1 from J, leaving 9 bases between them. CDR1 is MNHNS, CDR2 SASEGT, per germline. This CDR3 region has 14 residues. CDR3 sequence reads: CASRHTVTNEKLFF. The DNA for the CDR3 is TGTGCCAGCAGGCACACTGTAACTAATGAAAAACTGTTTTTT.

The rearrangement joins TRBV4-1 to TRBJ2-7; 7 bases fit TRBD1. The V gene end was trimmed by 4 bases and the J gene end by 2 bases; junction bases not matched to a gene: 5. CDR3 length: 14 amino acids. Germline V CDR1 and CDR2: MGHRA, YSYEKL. The CDR3 reads CASSRRTGPYEQYF. The CDR3, as DNA: TGCGCCAGCAGCCGAAGGACAGGTCCCTACGAGCAGTACTTC.

The chain joins TRBV24-1 to TRBJ2-1; 7 bases agree with TRBD2. The CDR3 runs to 14 residues. V lost 4 bases to trimming and J lost 6 bases; unmatched junction nucleotides: 5. Germline CDR1 reads KGHDR; CDR2 reads SFDVKD. The CDR3 sequence is CATSEPGGSNEQFF. The DNA for the CDR3 is TGTGCCACCAGTGAGCCGGGAGGATCCAATGAGCAGTTCTTC.

This chain joins TRBV12-3 or TRBV12-4 and TRBJ1-2; D call uncertain. Trimming removed 1 base from V and 9 bases from J, with 12 bases in between. The CDR3 runs to 13 residues. CDR3 amino acids: CASSLDPGDSYTF. Here the CDR3 DNA reads TGTGCCAGCAGTTTAGATCCCGGTGATAGCTACACCTTC.

The J gene is TRBJ1-1, the V gene TRBV20-1; D remains unclear. The germline V gene encodes CDR1 DFQATT and CDR2 SNEGSKA (reference sequence). The germline V and J ends were trimmed by 6 bases and 4 bases, with 18 bases remaining between them. The CDR3 is 14 residues long. The CDR3 protein is CSAPDALRGTEAFF. DNA of the CDR3: TGCAGTGCCCCGGACGCCCTTCGAGGCACTGAAGCTTTCTTT.

This clonotype was counted once. Relative to the germline gene, one junction end is altered; a read error may explain this. The V gene is TRBV7-2, the J gene TRBJ2-1, with D possibly TRBD1 on 5 matching bases. The CDR3 runs 13 residues. Germline CDR1 is SGHTA and CDR2 is FQGNSA. Here the CDR3 reads CASSLRLDNVQFF. CDR3 nucleotides: TGTGCCAGCAGCTTGAGGCTGGACAATGTGCAGTTCTTC.

CDR3 bases: TGTGCCAGCAGTTTAGTCGGGAGTGGTTCTGGGGCCAACGTCCTGACTTTC. Protein product: CASSLVGSGSGANVLTF. This chain joins TRBV12-3 or TRBV12-4 and TRBJ2-6; D perhaps matches TRBD2 (6 bases). Trimming shortened V by 1 base and J by 1 base, and 11 bases separated the two germline ends. This CDR3 spans 17 amino acids.

In its sample, this clonotype was seen once. This chain connects TRBV6-4 to TRBJ1-1, with a weak D call TRBD1 (5 bases). Deletions cut 7 bases from V and 1 base from J, with 10 bases between. CDR1 and CDR2 from the germline V gene are MRHNA and SNTAGT. CDR3 length: 13 amino acids. In DNA, the CDR3 is TGTGCCAGCACAAGCAGGGCGAACACTGAAGCTTTCTTT. This encodes CASTSRANTEAFF.

This chain uses TRBV6-6 with TRBJ1-2; D is perhaps TRBD1 (5 bases). V was cut by 4 bases and J by 8 bases, with 14 bases left in between. There are 13 residues in the CDR3. Looked up from germline, CDR1 is MNHNY and CDR2 is SVGAGI (reference sequence). The CDR3: CASSSVRVGGYTF. DNA of the CDR3: TGTGCCAGCAGTTCGGTCAGGGTAGGAGGCTACACCTTC.

This chain uses TRBV28 with TRBJ2-6; tentative D call: TRBD2 (5 bases). The length of the CDR3 is 17 residues. V dropped 1 base and J dropped 0 bases, with 10 bases sitting between them. The germline V gene encodes CDR1 MDHEN and CDR2 SYDVKM. The CDR3 is CASSLLGGSSGANVLTF. In DNA form, the CDR3 reads TGTGCCAGCAGTTTATTAGGTGGGAGCTCTGGGGCCAACGTCCTGACTTTC.

This clonotype was detected only a few times. The rearrangement links TRBV4-1 to TRBJ1-2; 8 bases align to TRBD1. The CDR3 is 16 amino acids. V lost 4 bases to trimming and J lost 4 bases; unmatched junction nucleotides: 11. CDR1 and CDR2 (germline): MGHRA, YSYEKL. DNA for the CDR3: TGCGCCAGCAGCCCGCAACCCCTGGACAGGGCCTATGGCTACACCTTC. Its translation is CASSPQPLDRAYGYTF.

This chain connects TRBV7-9 to TRBJ2-2; D is uncertain. The V gene lost 2 bases and the J gene lost 8 bases, with 15 bases spanning the gap. CDR1 is SEHNR and CDR2 is FQNEAQ in the germline V gene (reference sequence). This CDR3 spans 15 amino acids. As DNA, the CDR3 is TGTGCCAGCAGCTTATTTGGTCGGCTGACAGGGGAGCTGTTTTTT. It encodes CASSLFGRLTGELFF.

To note about this clonotype: This may be a read error: a much more frequent sequence differs by one nucleotide. The chain employs TRBV6-5 and TRBJ2-5, with 10 positions matching TRBD1. Germline values: CDR1 MNHEY, CDR2 SVGAGI. There are 15 residues in the CDR3. With 2 bases clipped from V and 11 bases from J, the junction kept 11 bases outside the gene matches. The CDR3 region is CASSYRRTGGNEQYF. Here the CDR3 DNA reads TGTGCCAGCAGTTACAGACGGACAGGGGGTAATGAGCAGTACTTC.

CDR3 sequence reads: CSARDRVDEQYF. The CDR3 nucleotides read TGCAGTGCTCGGGACAGGGTGGACGAGCAGTACTTC. The chain links TRBV20-1 to TRBJ2-7, with 9 positions matching TRBD1. CDR3 length: 12 residues. Germline V lookup: CDR1 DFQATT, CDR2 SNEGSKA (reference sequence). J lost 5 bases, V lost 5 bases, and 4 bases had no gene match.

This clonotype was recorded a few times. V gene TRBV10-3 combines with J gene TRBJ2-3; D perhaps matches TRBD1 (6 bases). The CDR3 extends over 20 amino acids. Between the trimmed V and J ends, which lost 3 bases and 0 bases, there was a span of 25 bases. Germline V gene sequence: CDR1 ENHRY, CDR2 SYGVKD. The CDR3 is CAISDLATGLYETSTDTQYF. In DNA form, the CDR3 reads TGTGCCATCAGTGACCTCGCCACAGGGCTGTATGAAACTAGCACAGATACGCAGTATTTT.

The CDR3 DNA is TGTGCCAGCAGCTTAGAACTAGCGGGGGGCCCGACCGGGGAGCTGTTTTTT. Translating gives CASSLELAGGPTGELFF. The rearrangement links TRBV7-2 to TRBJ2-2; TRBD2 agrees at 12 bases. CDR3 length: 17 amino acids. The germline V gene has CDR1 SGHTA and CDR2 FQGNSA. The V segment lost 1 base and the J segment 5 bases; nucleotides outside the gene matches: 5.

This clonotype came up a few times. The V call is TRBV29-1, the J call TRBJ1-6; 9 bases align to TRBD1. Trimming removed 4 bases from V and 8 bases from J; junction bases left unmatched: 0. Germline V gene sequence: CDR1 SQVTM, CDR2 ANQGSEA. The CDR3 totals 12 residues. The CDR3 DNA reads as TGCAGCGTTGGGGACAGGGATTCACCCCTCCACTTT. Translating it yields CSVGDRDSPLHF.

The chain has TRBV4-2 and TRBJ2-1; D is ambiguous. Trimming cost V 0 bases and J 13 bases, with 22 bases left between them. Germline loops: CDR1 LGHNA, CDR2 YNFKEQ. This CDR3 has 16 residues. This CDR3 reads CASSQDRLGFQETQFF. The DNA of the CDR3 is TGTGCCAGCAGCCAAGATCGCCTAGGCTTCCAAGAGACCCAGTTCTTC.